A single sample is the source of the 16 T cell receptor beta chains below, sequenced in a study of T-cell memory formation after mild COVID-19. TCRdb redid the calling of the 5' RACE reads with MiXCR, one entry per CDR3 protein. The data contain roughly 100,000 distinct CDR3 sequences, about a sixth of them singletons. Sequencing input: PBMCs or a T cell subset sorted from them (not recorded which). Source of these receptors: an adult woman who had mild COVID-19 (a few samples of this study predate the infection). Cell type and time point are not known.

The V gene is TRBV4-1, the J gene TRBJ1-1, with D tentatively TRBD1 (6 bases). The CDR3 runs to 13 residues. Germline CDR1 MGHRA, CDR2 YSYEKL. The V gene lost 3 bases and the J gene lost 5 bases, with 10 bases spanning the gap. DNA for the CDR3: TGCGCCAGCAGCCACAACAGGGAAACTGAAGCTTTCTTT. It specifies CASSHNRETEAFF.

This rearrangement joins TRBV7-3 to TRBJ2-5, with D possibly matching TRBD1 (6 bases). The V end lost 5 bases, the J end lost 4 bases, and 17 bases lay between the germline ends. CDR3 length equals 15 residues. Germline V CDR1 and CDR2: SGHTA, FQGTGA. Written as DNA, the CDR3 is TGTGCCAGCAGCGTTAAAACAGGGTTGGGAGAGACCCAGTACTTC. Protein sequence: CASSVKTGLGETQYF.

The CDR3 DNA sequence: TGTGCCAGCAGCGAAACTAGCGGGATCAGCGATGAGCAGTTCTTC. It yields the protein CASSETSGISDEQFF. The V call is TRBV7-9, the J call TRBJ2-1; 10 nucleotides agree with TRBD2. CDR1 and CDR2 from the germline V gene are SEHNR and FQNEAQ (reference sequence). The CDR3 spans 15 residues. The V and J ends lost 5 bases and 8 bases, in that order; junction bases with no gene match: 9.

The chain recombines TRBV2 with TRBJ1-5, with D tentatively TRBD1 (5 bases). V lost 4 bases to trimming and J lost 7 bases, with 8 bases between them. Germline assignment: CDR1 SNHLY and CDR2 FYNNEI. CDR3 length: 12 residues. The CDR3 spells CASSARGQPQHF. Here the CDR3 DNA reads TGTGCCAGCAGTGCTCGGGGCCAGCCCCAGCATTTT.

The CDR3 DNA reads as TGCAGCGTTGAAGACATGGGACGTCGAGAGCAGTTCTTC. Amino acid sequence: CSVEDMGRREQFF. The V and J genes are TRBV29-1 and TRBJ2-1; either TRBD1 or TRBD2 may supply D (5 bases each). The CDR3 contains 13 residues. Trimming pared 0 bases from V and 10 bases from J, leaving 13 bases between. The V gene's germline CDR1 is SQVTM and CDR2 ANQGSEA.

This clonotype turned up a few times. The chain is built from TRBV29-1 and TRBJ2-1; TRBD1 aligns across 8 bases. The J segment lost 2 bases and the V segment lost 1 base, leaving 4 bases of the junction unmatched. The CDR3 runs to 15 residues. Germline-derived CDR1 and CDR2 are SQVTM and ANQGSEA. The CDR3 region is CSVEGGQVTYNEQFF. CDR3 nucleotide sequence: TGCAGCGTTGAAGGGGGACAGGTTACCTACAATGAGCAGTTCTTC.

J is TRBJ2-2 and V is TRBV9; TRBD2 aligns across 8 bases. Trimming took 4 bases from V and 5 from J; bases not matched to a gene: 16. The germline V gene encodes CDR1 SGDLS and CDR2 YYNGEE. The CDR3 covers 18 residues. This chain's CDR3 is CASSQPRGAGETTGELFF. As DNA, the CDR3 is TGTGCCAGCAGCCAACCGCGGGGGGCGGGGGAGACTACCGGGGAGCTGTTTTTT.

This clonotype was detected only a few times. The rearrangement uses TRBV3-1 and TRBJ2-5, with D perhaps matching TRBD1 or TRBD2 (5 bases each). The V and J ends lost 2 bases and 4 bases respectively, with 17 bases between them. This CDR3 has 16 residues. The germline V gene has CDR1 LGHDT and CDR2 YNNKEL (reference sequence). This CDR3 reads CASSQRQTRAVETQYF. The DNA of the CDR3 is TGTGCCAGCAGCCAAAGACAGACGCGGGCCGTAGAGACCCAGTACTTC.

This clonotype was detected only a few times. The V and J genes are TRBV12-3 or TRBV12-4 and TRBJ1-2, with 7 bases lining up with TRBD1. CDR3 length: 13 residues. Trimming took 5 bases from V and 1 from J; bases not matched to a gene: 1. For the CDR3, the DNA is TGTGCCAGCAGTGGGACAGATAACTATGGCTACACCTTC. This translates into CASSGTDNYGYTF.

This clonotype has only a few counts. The chain joins TRBV7-7 to TRBJ2-6; D unclear. CDR1 and CDR2 from the germline V gene are SSHAT and FNYEAQ (reference sequence). CDR3 length: 14 residues. Trimming shortened V by 5 bases and J by 0 bases, and 5 bases separated the two germline ends. The chain's CDR3 is CASSVDSGANVLTF. DNA of the CDR3: TGTGCCAGCAGCGTCGACTCTGGGGCCAACGTCCTGACTTTC.

The rearrangement uses TRBV29-1 and TRBJ2-1; 11 bases agree with TRBD1. The CDR3 consists of 13 residues. Unmatched junction bases numbered 2, after V lost 7 bases and J lost 3 bases. Per the germline V gene, CDR1 is SQVTM and CDR2 is ANQGSEA. The CDR3 DNA follows: TGCAGCGGGACAGGGGGCGTCTACAATGAGCAGTTCTTC. Protein: CSGTGGVYNEQFF.

In this sample, this clonotype turned up a few times. The gene calls are TRBV15 and TRBJ1-6, with 7 bases matching TRBD1. Germline V lookup: CDR1 LNHNV, CDR2 YYDKDF (reference sequence). The junction had 5 bases not matched to a gene; V was cut back by 2 bases and J by 13 bases. The CDR3 extends over 13 amino acids. The chain's CDR3 is CATSRLDRAPLHF. The CDR3 nucleotides read TGTGCCACCAGCAGACTCGACAGGGCCCCCCTCCACTTT.

This chain links TRBV15 with TRBJ2-7; 7 bases map to TRBD1. CDR1 is LNHNV and CDR2 is YYDKDF in the germline V gene (reference sequence). The V segment lost 0 bases and the J segment 1 base; nucleotides outside the gene matches: 3. This CDR3 has 15 residues. CDR3 residues: CATSRERTGSYEQYF. CDR3 DNA: TGTGCCACCAGCAGAGAGCGGACAGGATCCTACGAGCAGTACTTC.

The CDR3 region has the DNA TGCGCCAGCAGCCATAATCATCGGGGAGATACGCAGTATTTT. Protein product: CASSHNHRGDTQYF. The chain is built from TRBV4-3 and TRBJ2-3; TRBD2 might be the D (5 bases). Germline loops: CDR1 LGHNA, CDR2 YSLEER. The V end was cut by 3 bases, the J end by 5 bases, with 12 bases between. The CDR3 covers 14 residues.

This clonotype was detected a few times. The chain carries TRBV14 and TRBJ2-2; unclear D gene. Trimming took off 1 base at V and 5 bases at J, with 8 bases between the two ends. Germline CDR1 reads SGHDN; CDR2 reads FVKESK. This CDR3 has 14 residues. The DNA for the CDR3 is TGTGCCAGCAGCCAAGTTTCCGTGACCGGGGAGCTGTTTTTT. Translating gives CASSQVSVTGELFF. The full variable domain, completed using reference TRBV14 and TRBJ2-2, is EAGVTQFPSHSVIEKGQTVTLRCDPISGHDNLYWYRRVMGKEIKFLLHFVKESKQDESGMPNNRFLAERTGGTYSTLKVQPAELEDSGVYFCASSQVSVTGELFFGEGSRLTVL.

J is TRBJ2-7 and V is TRBV3-1; D remains unclear. The CDR3 sequence is 11 residues long. V was pared by 4 bases and J by 4 bases, with 5 bases between. Germline V lookup: CDR1 LGHDT, CDR2 YNNKEL (reference sequence). In nucleotides, the CDR3 is TGTGCCAGCAGCCGTGAATACGAGCAGTACTTC. Its protein is CASSREYEQYF.